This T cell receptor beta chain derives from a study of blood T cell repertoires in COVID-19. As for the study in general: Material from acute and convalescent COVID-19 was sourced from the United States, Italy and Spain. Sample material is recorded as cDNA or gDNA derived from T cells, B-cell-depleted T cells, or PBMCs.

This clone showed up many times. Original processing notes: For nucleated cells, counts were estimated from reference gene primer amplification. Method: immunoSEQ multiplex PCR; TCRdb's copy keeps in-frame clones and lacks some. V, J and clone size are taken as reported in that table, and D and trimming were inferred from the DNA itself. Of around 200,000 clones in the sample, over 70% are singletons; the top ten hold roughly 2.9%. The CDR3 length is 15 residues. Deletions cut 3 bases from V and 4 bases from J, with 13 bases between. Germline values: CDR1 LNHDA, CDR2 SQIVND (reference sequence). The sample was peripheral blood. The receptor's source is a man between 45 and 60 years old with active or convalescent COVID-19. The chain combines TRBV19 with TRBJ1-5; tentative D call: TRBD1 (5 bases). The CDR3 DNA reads TGTGCCAGTAGTATCATCCAGGGAGGTAATCAGCCCCAGCATTTT. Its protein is CASSIIQGGNQPQHF.